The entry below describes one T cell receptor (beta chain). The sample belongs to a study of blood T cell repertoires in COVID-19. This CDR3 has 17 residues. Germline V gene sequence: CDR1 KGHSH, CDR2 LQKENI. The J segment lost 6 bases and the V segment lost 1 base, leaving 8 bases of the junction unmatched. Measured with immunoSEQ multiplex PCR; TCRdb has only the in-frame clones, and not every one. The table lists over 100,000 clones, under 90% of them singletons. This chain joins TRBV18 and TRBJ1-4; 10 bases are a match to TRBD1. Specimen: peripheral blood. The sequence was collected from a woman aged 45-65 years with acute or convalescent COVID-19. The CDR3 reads CASSPLLTGTGDEKLFF. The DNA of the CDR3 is TGTGCCAGCTCACCACTCCTGACCGGGACAGGGGATGAAAAACTGTTTTTT.